This T cell receptor beta chain was found in a study of T cells in localized non-small cell lung cancer. The study's findings and limits: Sequencing, confined to only one tumor region, leaves heterogeneity possible. In adjacent lung appeared a median around 57 of the top 100 tumor clones. Longer survival (overall) was linked to higher T cell density in blood. Uninvolved adjacent lung showed higher T cell clonality than tumor.

CDR1 MGHRA and CDR2 YSYEKL come from the germline V gene. V gave up 2 bases and J gave up 4 bases, with 20 bases separating them. CDR3 length: 17 residues. A word on this clone: The antigen is undetermined.

Data came from immunoSEQ multiplex PCR; TCRdb stores just in-frame clones and leaves some out. The sample lists tens of thousands of clones, roughly 86% seen once, with approximately 13% in the top ten. The TCR comes from a female donor over 55 with stage I lung adenocarcinoma. This specimen consisted of peripheral blood, obtained before any cancer treatment. This chain uses TRBV4-1 with TRBJ1-1; perhaps TRBD1 as D (6 bases). DNA for the CDR3: TGCGCCAGCAGCCAACCCACAGGGAGACAAGGGGGCACTGAAGCTTTCTTT. As protein: CASSQPTGRQGGTEAFF.